The entry below gives a single T cell receptor (beta chain) sequence along with its context. Its antigen is as yet unknown. The PCR had 60 Vbeta and 13 Jbeta primers. Assay used: immunoSEQ multiplex PCR; TCRdb lists only in-frame clones, some missing. The table shows 84,000 or so clones, with roughly 80% occurring only once. The data originate from a study of cytomegalovirus exposure and HLA in healthy donors. The study, taken as a whole, reports: In an earlier analysis, most TCR beta V segments were productive about 87% or about 30% of the time. Confirmation in vitro established that a few CMV-associated chains were specific for CMV antigens.

What was sequenced was PBMCs. This TCR was recovered from a male donor in good health and CMV-seronegative.

This CDR3 reads CASARTGDYNEQFF. The CDR3 coding sequence is TGTGCCAGTGCTAGAACGGGGGATTACAATGAGCAGTTCTTC. The chain recombines TRBV6-1 with TRBJ2-1; weak D call: TRBD2 (6 bases). The CDR3 is 14 residues long. The V end lost 9 bases, the J end lost 4 bases, and 16 bases lay between the germline ends. CDR1 and CDR2 from the germline V gene are MNHNS and SASEGT.